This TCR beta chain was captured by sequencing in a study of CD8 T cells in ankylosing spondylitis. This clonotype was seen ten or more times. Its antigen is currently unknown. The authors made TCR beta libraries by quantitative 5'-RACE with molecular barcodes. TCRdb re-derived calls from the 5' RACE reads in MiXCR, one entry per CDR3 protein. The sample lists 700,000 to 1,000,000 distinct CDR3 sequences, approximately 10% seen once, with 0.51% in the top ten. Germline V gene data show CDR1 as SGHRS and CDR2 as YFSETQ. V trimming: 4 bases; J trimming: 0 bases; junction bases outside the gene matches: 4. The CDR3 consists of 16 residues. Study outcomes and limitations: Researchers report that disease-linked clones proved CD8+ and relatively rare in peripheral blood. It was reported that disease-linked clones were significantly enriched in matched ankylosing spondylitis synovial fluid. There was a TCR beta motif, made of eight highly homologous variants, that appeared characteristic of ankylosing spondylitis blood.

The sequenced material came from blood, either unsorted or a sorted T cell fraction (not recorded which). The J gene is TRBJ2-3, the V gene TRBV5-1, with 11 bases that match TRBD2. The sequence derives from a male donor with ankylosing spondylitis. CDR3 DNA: TGCGCCAGCAGCATGGGACTAGCGGCTAGCACAGATACGCAGTATTTT. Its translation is CASSMGLAASTDTQYF.